This passage covers 20 T cell receptor beta chains from one sample sequenced in a study of OX40 agonist ivuxolimab in advanced cancers. Profiling relied on immunoSEQ multiplex PCR, and the TCRdb table lists in-frame clones only, not all of them. The data show over 45,000 clones, 80% to 90% seen once. Sequenced here: CD4+ or CD8+ T cells sorted from blood, sampled in a trial of the OX40 agonist ivuxolimab. These receptors all stem from an adult with an advanced solid tumor such as melanoma, head and neck, liver or kidney cancer.

This clone was counted between two and nine times. The chain combines TRBV10-3 with TRBJ2-5; TRBD1 matches at 7 bases. The V segment lost 6 bases and the J segment 4 bases; nucleotides outside the gene matches: 11. CDR3 length: 15 amino acids. Germline V gene lookup returns CDR1 ENHRY and CDR2 SYGVKD. The CDR3 DNA reads TGTGCCATCAGAGATAAACAGGGGATGGTAGAGACCCAGTACTTC. This sequence encodes CAIRDKQGMVETQYF.

DNA of the CDR3: TGTGCCAGCAGCCTGGCGGACACAGATACGCAGTATTTT. This codes for CASSLADTDTQYF. V is TRBV9 and J is TRBJ2-3; D gene uncertain. V lost 4 bases to trimming and J lost 2 bases, with 8 bases between them. The germline gives CDR1 SGDLS, CDR2 YYNGEE. The CDR3 sequence is 13 residues long.

The genes are TRBV19 and TRBJ2-1; D unclear. V lost 8 bases to trimming and J lost 0 bases, with 20 bases between them. Germline V gene data show CDR1 as LNHDA and CDR2 as SQIVND (reference sequence). This CDR3 spans 17 amino acids. The CDR3 sequence: CASAPVRGGNSYNEQFF. The CDR3 DNA reads TGTGCCAGTGCCCCTGTTCGAGGCGGCAACTCCTACAATGAGCAGTTCTTC.

Only a few counts were recorded for this clone. The chain joins TRBV19 to TRBJ1-2, with D hard to call. With 3 bases removed from V and 6 bases from J, the gap between germline ends came to 11 bases. Germline CDR1 and CDR2: LNHDA and SQIVND (reference sequence). The CDR3 extends over 13 amino acids. The CDR3 DNA sequence: TGTGCCAGTAGTATGGCGGATATGAATGGCTACACCTTC. Translation gives CASSMADMNGYTF.

This clone was seen only once. The chain carries TRBV5-1 and TRBJ1-2, with TRBD1 identical over 8 bases. The CDR3 has 14 residues. V shed 1 base, J shed 3 bases, and the junction held 2 bases outside the gene matches. Germline values: CDR1 SGHRS, CDR2 YFSETQ. The CDR3 DNA is TGCGCCAGCAGCTTGTCAGGGGGCGACTATGGCTACACCTTC. Translated, it gives CASSLSGGDYGYTF.

This chain connects TRBV5-1 to TRBJ1-2, with TRBD1 matching 7 bases. From germline, CDR1 is SGHRS and CDR2 YFSETQ. The CDR3 extends over 15 amino acids. V dropped 4 bases and J dropped 0; count of bases not matched to a gene: 6. CDR3 loop: CASSREGASNYGYTF. The CDR3 DNA is TGCGCCAGCAGCCGGGAGGGGGCCTCTAACTATGGCTACACCTTC.

This chain uses TRBV2 with TRBJ2-5; 7 bases agree with TRBD1. Germline V gene lookup returns CDR1 SNHLY and CDR2 FYNNEI. The V gene end was trimmed by 4 bases and the J gene end by 2 bases; junction bases not matched to a gene: 4. This CDR3 is 14 amino acids long. The CDR3 loop is CASSADRVQETQYF. As DNA, the CDR3 is TGTGCCAGCAGTGCTGACAGGGTACAAGAGACCCAGTACTTC.

This CDR3 is CASSLPGQASYEQYF. The CDR3 DNA reads as TGTGCCAGCAGCCTCCCGGGACAGGCCTCCTACGAGCAGTACTTC. The V gene is TRBV5-4, the J gene TRBJ2-7, with 8 positions matching TRBD1. J was trimmed by 0 bases and V by 4 bases; bases with no gene match: 6. The CDR3 spans 15 residues. Per germline, CDR1 SGHNT and CDR2 YYREEE (reference sequence).

The rearrangement uses TRBV14 and TRBJ1-4; D is uncertain. Trimming shortened V by 4 bases and J by 5 bases, and 8 bases separated the two germline ends. Germline V gives CDR1 SGHDN, CDR2 FVKESK. The CDR3 is 13 amino acids. This CDR3 is CASSRTENEKLFF. The CDR3 bases are TGTGCCAGCAGCCGAACGGAAAATGAAAAACTGTTTTTT.

This chain links TRBV28 with TRBJ1-2; the D is unclear. This CDR3 comprises 11 residues. The V gene lost 7 bases and the J gene lost 8 bases, with 11 bases spanning the gap. Germline loops: CDR1 MDHEN, CDR2 SYDVKM. The CDR3 DNA follows: TGTGCCAGCACCTCACTACGGGGCTACACCTTC. This translates into CASTSLRGYTF.

V usage is TRBV18 and J usage is TRBJ2-5, with 9 bases matching TRBD1. The junction had 1 base not matched to a gene; V was cut back by 2 bases and J by 3 bases. The CDR3 covers 14 residues. The V gene's germline CDR1 is KGHSH and CDR2 LQKENI. The CDR3 DNA is TGTGCCAGCTCACCAAGGACAGGGGAAGAGACCCAGTACTTC. Protein sequence: CASSPRTGEETQYF.

The chain employs TRBV4-1 and TRBJ2-1; 11 positions match TRBD2. This CDR3 is 15 amino acids long. The V segment lost 4 bases and the J segment 7 bases; nucleotides outside the gene matches: 6. Germline values: CDR1 MGHRA, CDR2 YSYEKL. The CDR3 nucleotides read TGCGCCAGCAGCCCCGTAGCGGGAGGGGTGAATGAGCAGTTCTTC. Translation gives CASSPVAGGVNEQFF.

In this sample, this clone turned up once. This chain links TRBV4-1 with TRBJ2-3, with 10 bases identical to TRBD1. J lost 5 bases, V lost 6 bases, and 8 bases had no gene match. This CDR3 has 15 amino acids. Germline V gene data show CDR1 as MGHRA and CDR2 as YSYEKL. Written as DNA, the CDR3 is TGCGCCAGCAGTACGAGACAGGGGGCAGAAGATACGCAGTATTTT. Translation gives CASSTRQGAEDTQYF.

This sequence joins TRBV2 and TRBJ2-5, with a weak D call TRBD2 (5 bases). V was pared by 3 bases and J by 2 bases, with 10 bases between. The CDR3 loop spans 14 amino acids. Per the germline V gene, CDR1 is SNHLY and CDR2 is FYNNEI. CDR3 residues: CASSDLDLQETQYF. The CDR3 DNA reads TGTGCCAGCAGTGATCTGGACTTACAAGAGACCCAGTACTTC.

This clone has just a few counts. The chain couples TRBV11-3 to TRBJ2-5, with 11 bases lining up with TRBD1. Looked up from germline, CDR1 is SGHNT and CDR2 is YENEEA. The CDR3 runs to 17 residues. V shed 2 bases and J 5 bases; nucleotides not matched to a gene: 10. DNA of the CDR3: TGTGCCAGCAGCTTAATTCGGGACAGGGGGAAGTGGGAGACCCAGTACTTC. This translates into CASSLIRDRGKWETQYF.

The chain recombines TRBV5-1 with TRBJ1-1; no clear D. The germline V gene has CDR1 SGHRS and CDR2 YFSETQ. The length of the CDR3 is 15 residues. Trimming cost V 0 bases and J 3 bases, with 12 bases left between them. The CDR3 DNA follows: TGCGCCAGCAGCTTGGTGGGGATCGACGACACTGAAGCTTTCTTT. Residues: CASSLVGIDDTEAFF.

The CDR3 region has the DNA TGTGCCAGCAGCTTTCAGGGGGCGACCTACAATGAGCAGTTCTTC. Residues: CASSFQGATYNEQFF. The chain employs TRBV7-3 and TRBJ2-1; 8 nucleotides agree with TRBD1. With V trimmed by 3 bases and J by 2 bases, 3 bases remained unmatched. Per germline, CDR1 SGHTA and CDR2 FQGTGA. The length of the CDR3 is 15 residues.

V and J are TRBV2 and TRBJ2-5; 13 bases line up with TRBD2. J gave up 1 base and V 10 bases, and 9 bases lay outside the gene matches. Germline V CDR1 and CDR2: SNHLY, FYNNEI. The CDR3 runs to 16 residues. CDR3 loop: CATERRTSGSQETQYF. The CDR3 DNA follows: TGTGCCACCGAACGAAGGACTAGCGGGAGCCAAGAGACCCAGTACTTC. Full variable domain (outside the CDR3, taken from reference TRBV2 and TRBJ2-5): EPEVTQTPSHQVTQMGQEVILRCVPISNHLYFYWYRQILGQKVEFLVSFYNNEISEKSEIFDDQFSVERPDGSNFTLKIRSTKLEDSAMYFCATERRTSGSQETQYFGPGTRLLVL.

The chain has TRBV21-1 and TRBJ2-4; the listed D gene, TRBD1, was not tested against the DNA. TRBV21-1 is a pseudogene. The CDR3 contains 15 residues. The CDR3 protein is CASRQPGGANLVQYF. The CDR3 region has the DNA TGTGCCAGCAGACAGCCAGGGGGCGCGAATTTGGTTCAGTACTTC.

The rearrangement links TRBV5-6 to TRBJ1-2, with D unresolved. CDR3 length equals 14 residues. Germline CDR1 and CDR2: SGHDT and YYEEEE. The V gene lost 0 bases and the J gene lost 0 bases, with 6 bases spanning the gap. CDR3 nucleotides: TGTGCCAGCAGCTTGGGTATGGCTAACTATGGCTACACCTTC. The encoded protein is CASSLGMANYGYTF.